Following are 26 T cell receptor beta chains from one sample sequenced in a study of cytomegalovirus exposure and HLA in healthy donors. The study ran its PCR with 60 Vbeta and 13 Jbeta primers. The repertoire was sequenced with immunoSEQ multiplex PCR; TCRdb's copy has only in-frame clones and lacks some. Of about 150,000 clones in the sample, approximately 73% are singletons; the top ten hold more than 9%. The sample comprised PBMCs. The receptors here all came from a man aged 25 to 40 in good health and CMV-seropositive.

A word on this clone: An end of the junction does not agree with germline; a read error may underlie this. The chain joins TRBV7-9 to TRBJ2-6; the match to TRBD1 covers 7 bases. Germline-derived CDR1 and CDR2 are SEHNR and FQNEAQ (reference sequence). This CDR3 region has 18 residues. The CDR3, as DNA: TGTTCCAGCAGGAGGACGACAGGGCCGCCCAATGGGGCCAACGTCCTGACTTTC. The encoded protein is CSSRRTTGPPNGANVLTF.

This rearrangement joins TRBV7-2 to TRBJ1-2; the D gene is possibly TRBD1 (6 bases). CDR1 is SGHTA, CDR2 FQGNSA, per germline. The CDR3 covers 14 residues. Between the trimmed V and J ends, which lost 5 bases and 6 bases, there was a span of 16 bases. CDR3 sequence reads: CASSPPFPGDGYTF. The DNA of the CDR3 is TGTGCCAGCAGCCCGCCCTTCCCAGGGGATGGCTACACCTTC. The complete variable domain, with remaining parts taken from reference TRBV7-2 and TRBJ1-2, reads GAGVSQSPSNKVTEKGKDVELRCDPISGHTALYWYRQSLGQGLEFLIYFQGNSAPDKSGLPSDRFSAERTGGSVSTLTIQRTQQEDSAVYLCASSPPFPGDGYTFGSGTRLTVV.

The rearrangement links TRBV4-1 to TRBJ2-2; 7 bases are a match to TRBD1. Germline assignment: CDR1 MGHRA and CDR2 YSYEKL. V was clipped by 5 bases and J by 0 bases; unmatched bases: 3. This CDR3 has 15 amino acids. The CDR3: CASSDRAPNTGELFF. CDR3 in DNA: TGCGCCAGCAGCGACAGGGCCCCGAACACCGGGGAGCTGTTTTTT.

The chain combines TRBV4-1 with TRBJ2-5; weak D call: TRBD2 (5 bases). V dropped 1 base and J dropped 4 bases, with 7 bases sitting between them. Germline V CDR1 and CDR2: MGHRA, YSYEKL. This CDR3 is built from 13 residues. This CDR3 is CASSQGLAETQYF. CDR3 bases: TGCGCCAGCAGCCAAGGGCTAGCAGAGACCCAGTACTTC.

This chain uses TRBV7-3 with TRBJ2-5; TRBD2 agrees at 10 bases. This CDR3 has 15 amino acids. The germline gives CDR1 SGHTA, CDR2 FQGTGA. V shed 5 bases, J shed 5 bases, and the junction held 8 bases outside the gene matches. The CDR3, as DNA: TGTGCCAGCAGCCCGCTAGCGGGAGCGTTGGAGACCCAGTACTTC. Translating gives CASSPLAGALETQYF.

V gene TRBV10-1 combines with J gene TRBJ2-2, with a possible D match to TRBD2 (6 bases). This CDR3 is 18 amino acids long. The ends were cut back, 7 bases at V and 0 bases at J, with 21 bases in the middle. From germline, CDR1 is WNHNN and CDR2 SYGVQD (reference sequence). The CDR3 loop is CASTKGWEREANTGELFF. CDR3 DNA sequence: TGCGCCAGCACAAAAGGTTGGGAGAGGGAGGCGAACACCGGGGAGCTGTTTTTT.

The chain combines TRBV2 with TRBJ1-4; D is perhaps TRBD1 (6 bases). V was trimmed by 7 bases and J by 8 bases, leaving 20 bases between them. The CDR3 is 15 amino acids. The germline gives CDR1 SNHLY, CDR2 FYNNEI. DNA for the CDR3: TGTGCCAGCACCCAACAGGGCTTGGGAGTAGAAAAACTGTTTTTT. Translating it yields CASTQQGLGVEKLFF. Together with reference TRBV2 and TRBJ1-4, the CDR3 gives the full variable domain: EPEVTQTPSHQVTQMGQEVILRCVPISNHLYFYWYRQILGQKVEFLVSFYNNEISEKSEIFDDQFSVERPDGSNFTLKIRSTKLEDSAMYFCASTQQGLGVEKLFFGSGTQLSVL.

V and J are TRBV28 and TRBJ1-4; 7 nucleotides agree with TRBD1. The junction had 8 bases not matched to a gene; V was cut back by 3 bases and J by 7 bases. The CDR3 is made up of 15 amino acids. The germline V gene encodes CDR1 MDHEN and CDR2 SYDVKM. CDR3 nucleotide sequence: TGTGCCAGCAGTTTCTCCGGGACAGAGGCTGAAAAACTGTTTTTT. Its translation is CASSFSGTEAEKLFF.

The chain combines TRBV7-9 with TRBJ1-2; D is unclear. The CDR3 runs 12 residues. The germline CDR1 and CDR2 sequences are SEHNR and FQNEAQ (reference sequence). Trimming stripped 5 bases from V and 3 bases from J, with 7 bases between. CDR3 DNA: TGTGCCAGCAGCCGGGAATACTATGGCTACACCTTC. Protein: CASSREYYGYTF.

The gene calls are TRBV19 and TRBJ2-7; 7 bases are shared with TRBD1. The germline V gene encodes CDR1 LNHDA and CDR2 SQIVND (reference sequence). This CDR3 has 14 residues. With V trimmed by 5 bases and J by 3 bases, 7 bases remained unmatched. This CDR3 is CASSFWDRDYEQYF. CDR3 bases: TGTGCCAGTAGTTTTTGGGACAGAGACTACGAGCAGTACTTC.

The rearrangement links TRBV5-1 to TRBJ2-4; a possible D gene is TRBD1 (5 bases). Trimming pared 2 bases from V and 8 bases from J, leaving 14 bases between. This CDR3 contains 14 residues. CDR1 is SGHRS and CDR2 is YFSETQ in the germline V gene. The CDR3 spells CASSLRGSKDIQYF. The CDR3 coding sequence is TGCGCCAGCAGCTTAAGGGGAAGTAAGGACATTCAGTACTTC. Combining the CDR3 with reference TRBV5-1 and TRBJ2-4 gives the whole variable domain KAGVTQTPRYLIKTRGQQVTLSCSPISGHRSVSWYQQTPGQGLQFLFEYFSETQRNKGNFPGRFSGRQFSNSRSEMNVSTLELGDSALYLCASSLRGSKDIQYFGAGTRLSVL.

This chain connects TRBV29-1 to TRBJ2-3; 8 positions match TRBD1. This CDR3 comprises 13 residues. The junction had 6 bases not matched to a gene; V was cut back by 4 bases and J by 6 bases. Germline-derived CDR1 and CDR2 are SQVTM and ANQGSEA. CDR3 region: CSVVRQGRDTQYF. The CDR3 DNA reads TGCAGCGTTGTCCGACAGGGGAGGGATACGCAGTATTTT.

For the CDR3, the DNA is TGTGCCAGCAGTCAACAGGGGAGCAATCAGCCCCAGCATTTT. It specifies CASSQQGSNQPQHF. The chain is built from TRBV2 and TRBJ1-5; 7 bases match TRBD1. This CDR3 has 14 residues. Losses at the gene ends were 5 bases for V and 1 base for J; bases not matched to a gene: 2. Looked up from germline, CDR1 is SNHLY and CDR2 is FYNNEI.

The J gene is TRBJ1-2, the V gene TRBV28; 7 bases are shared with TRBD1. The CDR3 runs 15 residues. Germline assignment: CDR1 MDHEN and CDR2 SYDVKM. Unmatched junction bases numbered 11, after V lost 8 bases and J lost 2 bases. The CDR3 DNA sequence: TGTGCCAGCTTATACAGGGGAAGCCCCAACTATGGCTACACCTTC. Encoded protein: CASLYRGSPNYGYTF.

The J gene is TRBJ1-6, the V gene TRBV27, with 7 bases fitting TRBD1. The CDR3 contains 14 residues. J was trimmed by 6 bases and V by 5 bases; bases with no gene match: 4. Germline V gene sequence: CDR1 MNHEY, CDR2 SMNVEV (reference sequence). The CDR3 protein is CASSGRQGNSPLHF. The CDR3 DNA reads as TGTGCCAGCAGTGGGAGACAGGGTAATTCACCCCTCCACTTT.

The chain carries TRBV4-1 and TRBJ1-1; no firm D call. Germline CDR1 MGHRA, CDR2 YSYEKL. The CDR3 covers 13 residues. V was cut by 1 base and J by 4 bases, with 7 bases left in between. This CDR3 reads CASSQATGTEAFF. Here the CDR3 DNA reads TGCGCCAGCAGCCAAGCTACGGGCACTGAAGCTTTCTTT.

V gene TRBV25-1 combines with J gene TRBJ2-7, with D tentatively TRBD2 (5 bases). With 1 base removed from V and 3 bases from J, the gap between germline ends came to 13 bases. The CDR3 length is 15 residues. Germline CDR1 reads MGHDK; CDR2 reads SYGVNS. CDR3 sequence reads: CASSELRAQIYEQYF. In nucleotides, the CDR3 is TGTGCCAGCAGTGAATTGAGGGCACAAATCTACGAGCAGTACTTC.

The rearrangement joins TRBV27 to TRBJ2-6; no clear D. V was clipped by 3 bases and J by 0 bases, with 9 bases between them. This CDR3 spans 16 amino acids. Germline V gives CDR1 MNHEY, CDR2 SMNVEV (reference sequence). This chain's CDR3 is CASSFIEHSGANVLTF. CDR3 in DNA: TGTGCCAGCAGTTTCATCGAGCACTCTGGGGCCAACGTCCTGACTTTC.

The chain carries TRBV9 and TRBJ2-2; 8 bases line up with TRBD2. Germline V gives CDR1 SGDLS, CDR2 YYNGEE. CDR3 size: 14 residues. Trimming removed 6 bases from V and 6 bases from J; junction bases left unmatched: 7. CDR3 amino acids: CASISGGVAGELFF. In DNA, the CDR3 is TGTGCCAGCATCTCGGGGGGGGTGGCCGGGGAGCTGTTTTTT.

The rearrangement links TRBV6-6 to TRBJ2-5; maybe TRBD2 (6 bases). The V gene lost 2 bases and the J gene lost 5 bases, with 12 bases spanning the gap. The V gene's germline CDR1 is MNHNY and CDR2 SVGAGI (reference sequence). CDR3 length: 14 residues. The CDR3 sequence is CASSYKGGSETQYF. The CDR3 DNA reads TGTGCCAGCAGTTACAAGGGAGGATCGGAGACCCAGTACTTC.

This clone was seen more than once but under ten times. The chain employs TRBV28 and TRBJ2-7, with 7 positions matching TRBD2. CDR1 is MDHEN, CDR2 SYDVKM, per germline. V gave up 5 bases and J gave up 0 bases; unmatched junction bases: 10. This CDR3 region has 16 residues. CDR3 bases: TGTGCCAGCAGTCTCTCAGCGGGAAGTAGCTCCTACGAGCAGTACTTC. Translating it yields CASSLSAGSSSYEQYF.

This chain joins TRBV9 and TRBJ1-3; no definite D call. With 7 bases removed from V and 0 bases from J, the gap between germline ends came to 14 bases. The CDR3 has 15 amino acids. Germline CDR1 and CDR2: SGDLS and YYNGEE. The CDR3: CASQLTPNSGNTIYF. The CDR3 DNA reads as TGTGCCAGCCAACTAACTCCCAACTCTGGAAACACCATATATTTT. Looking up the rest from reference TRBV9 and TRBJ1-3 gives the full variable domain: DSGVTQTPKHLITATGQRVTLRCSPRSGDLSVYWYQQSLDQGLQFLIQYYNGEERAKGNILERFSAQQFPDLHSELNLSSLELGDSALYFCASQLTPNSGNTIYFGEGSWLTVV.

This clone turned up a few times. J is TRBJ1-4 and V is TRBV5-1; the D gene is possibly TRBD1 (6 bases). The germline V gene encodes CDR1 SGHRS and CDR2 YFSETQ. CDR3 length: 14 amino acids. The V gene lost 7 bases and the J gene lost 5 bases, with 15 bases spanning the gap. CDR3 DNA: TGCGCCAGCGGAATACAGGGAAACAATGAAAAACTGTTTTTT. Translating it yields CASGIQGNNEKLFF.

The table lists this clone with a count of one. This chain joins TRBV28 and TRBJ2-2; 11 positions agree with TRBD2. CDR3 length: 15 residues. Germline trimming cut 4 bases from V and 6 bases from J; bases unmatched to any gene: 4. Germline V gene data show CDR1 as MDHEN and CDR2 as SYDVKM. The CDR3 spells CASSSGTSGPGELFF. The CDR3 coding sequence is TGTGCCAGCAGTTCCGGGACTAGCGGCCCCGGGGAGCTGTTTTTT.

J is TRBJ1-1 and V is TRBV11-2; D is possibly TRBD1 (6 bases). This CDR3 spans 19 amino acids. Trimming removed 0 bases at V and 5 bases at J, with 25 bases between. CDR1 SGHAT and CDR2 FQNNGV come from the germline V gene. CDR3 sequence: CASSLDLRKLGGAGTEAFF. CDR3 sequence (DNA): TGTGCCAGCAGCTTAGATCTAAGGAAACTAGGGGGGGCTGGGACTGAAGCTTTCTTT.

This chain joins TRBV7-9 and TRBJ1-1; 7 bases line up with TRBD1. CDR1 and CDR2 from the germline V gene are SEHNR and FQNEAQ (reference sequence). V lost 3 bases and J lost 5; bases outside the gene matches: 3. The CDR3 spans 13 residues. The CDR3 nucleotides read TGTGCCAGCAGCTTGACAGGGAATACTGAAGCTTTCTTT. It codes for CASSLTGNTEAFF.